Listed below are T cell receptor beta chains from one sample, sequenced in a study of cytomegalovirus exposure and HLA in healthy donors. Generated by immunoSEQ multiplex PCR, the TCRdb table keeps only in-frame clones and is missing some. The top ten hold around 12% of the sample, which has 200,000 to 300,000 clones, about 88% seen once. Sequenced material: PBMCs. These receptors all stem from a man younger than 35 in good health and CMV-seropositive. Each CDR3 is given with its conserved first and last residue. The D gene is left open where the match is weak. The size field is filled for only some rows; it gives once, few, many or a size class.

j_gene: TRBJ2-7
d_gene: NA
abundance: NA
v_gene: TRBV11-2
CDR3aa: CASSLGGREQYF
CDR3nt: TGTGCCAGCAGCTTAGGAGGGAGGGAGCAGTACTTC

j_gene: TRBJ2-3
d_gene: NA
abundance: NA
v_gene: TRBV11-2
CDR3aa: CASSLVRGSADTQYF
CDR3nt: TGTGCCAGCAGCTTAGTCAGGGGCAGCGCAGATACGCAGTATTTT

j_gene: TRBJ2-7
d_gene: TRBD2
abundance: NA
v_gene: TRBV2
CDR3aa: CATRGLANYEQYF
CDR3nt: TGTGCCACGAGGGGACTAGCGAACTACGAGCAGTACTTC

j_gene: TRBJ1-1
d_gene: NA
abundance: few
v_gene: TRBV11-1
CDR3aa: CASSSRPGEAFF
CDR3nt: TGTGCCAGCAGCTCAAGACCCGGAGAGGCTTTCTTT

j_gene: TRBJ2-7
d_gene: NA
abundance: NA
v_gene: TRBV6-1
CDR3aa: CAIYSNPLNEQYF
CDR3nt: TGTGCCATTTACAGCAACCCTCTGAACGAGCAGTACTTC

j_gene: TRBJ2-2
d_gene: NA
abundance: NA
v_gene: TRBV6-5
CDR3aa: CASTEHGTGELFF
CDR3nt: TGTGCCAGCACCGAACATGGGACCGGGGAGCTGTTTTTT

j_gene: TRBJ2-7
d_gene: NA
abundance: NA
v_gene: TRBV4-1
CDR3aa: CASSLGLGSYEQYF
CDR3nt: TGCGCCAGCAGCCTCGGCCTAGGCTCCTACGAGCAGTACTTC

j_gene: TRBJ2-1
d_gene: TRBD2
abundance: NA
v_gene: TRBV11-2
CDR3aa: CASSPVTSGAYNEQFF
CDR3nt: TGTGCCAGCAGCCCCGTGACTAGCGGGGCCTACAATGAGCAGTTCTTC

j_gene: TRBJ2-1
d_gene: NA
abundance: NA
v_gene: TRBV5-1
CDR3aa: CASSLATASSYNEQFF
CDR3nt: TGCGCCAGCAGCTTGGCCACAGCGAGCTCCTACAATGAGCAGTTCTTC

j_gene: TRBJ1-4
d_gene: NA
abundance: NA
v_gene: TRBV4-2
CDR3aa: CASSRLQGGDEKLFF
CDR3nt: TGTGCCAGCAGCCGCCTACAGGGCGGAGATGAAAAACTGTTTTTT

j_gene: TRBJ2-7
d_gene: TRBD2
abundance: NA
v_gene: TRBV18
CDR3aa: CASSWGVGLAGVGHIEQYF
CDR3nt: TGTGCCAGCTCATGGGGTGTGGGACTAGCGGGAGTCGGCCATATCGAGCAGTACTTC

j_gene: TRBJ1-2
d_gene: NA
abundance: NA
v_gene: TRBV2
CDR3aa: CASSEADRGTYGYTF
CDR3nt: TGTGCCAGCAGTGAAGCGGACAGAGGAACCTATGGCTACACCTTC

j_gene: TRBJ2-2
d_gene: TRBD2
abundance: NA
v_gene: TRBV6-1
CDR3aa: CASSANPGLAGGTGELFF
CDR3nt: TGTGCCAGCAGTGCCAATCCGGGACTAGCGGGAGGAACCGGGGAGCTGTTTTTT

j_gene: TRBJ1-1
d_gene: NA
abundance: NA
v_gene: TRBV7-9
CDR3aa: CASSLVGRVNTEAFF
CDR3nt: TGTGCCAGCAGCTTAGTAGGCAGGGTGAACACTGAAGCTTTCTTT

j_gene: TRBJ1-1
d_gene: NA
abundance: NA
v_gene: TRBV10-3
CDR3aa: CAISESRGSAEAFF
CDR3nt: TGTGCCATCAGTGAGTCGAGGGGGTCGGCTGAAGCTTTCTTT

j_gene: TRBJ2-3
d_gene: NA
abundance: NA
v_gene: TRBV5-1
CDR3aa: CASKGEGAPGTQYF
CDR3nt: TGCGCCAGCAAGGGCGAAGGGGCACCAGGTACGCAGTATTTT

j_gene: TRBJ2-3
d_gene: TRBD2
abundance: NA
v_gene: TRBV5-1
CDR3aa: CASSLVAGRNTDTQYF
CDR3nt: TGCGCCAGCAGCTTGGTAGCGGGACGTAACACAGATACGCAGTATTTT

j_gene: TRBJ1-3
d_gene: NA
abundance: NA
v_gene: TRBV6-5
CDR3aa: CASRAAFSGNTIYF
CDR3nt: TGTGCCAGCAGAGCGGCTTTCTCTGGAAACACCATATATTTT

j_gene: TRBJ2-5
d_gene: NA
abundance: NA
v_gene: TRBV7-6
CDR3aa: CASSLVPPGGGETQYF
CDR3nt: TGTGCCAGCAGCTTAGTACCGCCAGGTGGTGGAGAGACCCAGTACTTC

j_gene: TRBJ1-4
d_gene: NA
abundance: NA
v_gene: TRBV27
CDR3aa: CASSQDTGTDNEKLFF
CDR3nt: TGTGCCAGCAGTCAGGACACCGGGACGGATAATGAAAAACTGTTTTTT

j_gene: TRBJ1-2
d_gene: NA
abundance: few
v_gene: TRBV7-2
CDR3aa: CASSLVPGAEGYTF
CDR3nt: TGTGCCAGCAGCTTAGTACCAGGGGCGGAGGGCTACACCTTC

j_gene: TRBJ2-6
d_gene: TRBD1
abundance: NA
v_gene: TRBV6-5
CDR3aa: CASSYEGAGANVLTF
CDR3nt: TGTGCCAGCAGTTACGAGGGGGCCGGGGCCAACGTCCTGACTTTC

j_gene: TRBJ2-7
d_gene: NA
abundance: NA
v_gene: TRBV4-3
CDR3aa: CASSQDGTSWDEQYF
CDR3nt: TGCGCCAGCAGCCAAGATGGAACTAGCTGGGACGAGCAGTACTTC

j_gene: TRBJ2-7
d_gene: TRBD2
abundance: NA
v_gene: TRBV11-3
CDR3aa: CASSLDGLAGGEQYF
CDR3nt: TGTGCCAGCAGCTTAGATGGACTAGCGGGAGGCGAGCAGTACTTC

j_gene: TRBJ1-2
d_gene: TRBD1
abundance: NA
v_gene: TRBV18
CDR3aa: CASSPGTGPVGYGYTF
CDR3nt: TGTGCCAGCTCTCCCGGGACAGGTCCTGTCGGCTATGGCTACACCTTC

j_gene: TRBJ2-5
d_gene: TRBD2
abundance: NA
v_gene: TRBV7-9
CDR3aa: CASSSGLAGETQYF
CDR3nt: TGTGCCAGCAGCTCCGGACTAGCAGGCGAGACCCAGTACTTC

j_gene: TRBJ1-1
d_gene: TRBD1
abundance: NA
v_gene: TRBV10-3
CDR3aa: CATRSGGNTEAFF
CDR3nt: TGTGCCACGCGTTCAGGGGGGAACACTGAAGCTTTCTTT

j_gene: TRBJ2-2
d_gene: TRBD2
abundance: NA
v_gene: TRBV7-9
CDR3aa: CASSLSSGKTGELFF
CDR3nt: TGTGCCAGCAGCTTATCTAGCGGGAAGACCGGGGAGCTGTTTTTT

j_gene: TRBJ1-5
d_gene: NA
abundance: NA
v_gene: TRBV5-1
CDR3aa: CASSSRPLGGNQPQHF
CDR3nt: TGCGCCAGCAGCTCCCGACCCCTGGGGGGGAATCAGCCCCAGCATTTT

j_gene: TRBJ1-1
d_gene: NA
abundance: once
v_gene: TRBV7-2
CDR3aa: CASSLGTANTEAFF
CDR3nt: TGTGCCAGCAGCTTAGGGACAGCGAACACTGAAGCTTTCTTT

j_gene: TRBJ2-7
d_gene: TRBD2
abundance: once
v_gene: TRBV15
CDR3aa: CATSKGTSGIGEQYF
CDR3nt: TGTGCCACCAGCAAGGGGACTAGCGGGATCGGGGAGCAGTACTTC

j_gene: TRBJ1-5
d_gene: TRBD1
abundance: NA
v_gene: TRBV6-1
CDR3aa: CASSEVGTGVQPQHF
CDR3nt: TGTGCCAGCAGTGAGGTCGGGACAGGGGTTCAGCCCCAGCATTTT

j_gene: TRBJ2-7
d_gene: NA
abundance: NA
v_gene: TRBV11-2
CDR3aa: CASSTDSYEQYF
CDR3nt: TGTGCCAGCAGTACTGACTCCTACGAGCAGTACTTC

j_gene: TRBJ2-2
d_gene: NA
abundance: NA
v_gene: TRBV6-1
CDR3aa: CASSGFSNTGELFF
CDR3nt: TGTGCCAGCAGCGGATTTTCGAACACCGGGGAGCTGTTTTTT

j_gene: TRBJ2-1
d_gene: NA
abundance: NA
v_gene: TRBV19
CDR3aa: CASSRLSYNEQFF
CDR3nt: TGTGCCAGTAGTAGGTTGTCCTACAATGAGCAGTTCTTC

j_gene: TRBJ2-6
d_gene: TRBD1
abundance: NA
v_gene: TRBV27
CDR3aa: CASRFDRAGANVLTF
CDR3nt: TGTGCCAGCAGATTCGACAGGGCTGGGGCCAACGTCCTGACTTTC

j_gene: TRBJ2-3
d_gene: TRBD2
abundance: NA
v_gene: TRBV7-9
CDR3aa: CASSLAGASTDTQYF
CDR3nt: TGTGCCAGCAGCCTAGCGGGAGCCAGCACAGATACGCAGTATTTT

j_gene: TRBJ2-2
d_gene: NA
abundance: NA
v_gene: TRBV11-2
CDR3aa: CASSLLRSRTGELFF
CDR3nt: TGTGCCAGCAGCTTACTTCGGAGTCGCACCGGGGAGCTGTTTTTT

j_gene: TRBJ2-1
d_gene: NA
abundance: NA
v_gene: TRBV11-3
CDR3aa: CASSLQAGDEQFF
CDR3nt: TGTGCCAGCAGCTTACAGGCCGGGGATGAGCAGTTCTTC

j_gene: TRBJ1-5
d_gene: TRBD1
abundance: NA
v_gene: TRBV19
CDR3aa: CASSVRTGGAGQPQHF
CDR3nt: TGTGCCAGTAGTGTTCGAACAGGGGGCGCCGGTCAGCCCCAGCATTTT

j_gene: TRBJ1-4
d_gene: NA
abundance: NA
v_gene: TRBV6-1
CDR3aa: CASSRQGFNEKLFF
CDR3nt: TGTGCCAGCAGTAGGCAGGGCTTTAATGAAAAACTGTTTTTT

j_gene: TRBJ2-7
d_gene: NA
abundance: NA
v_gene: TRBV18
CDR3aa: CASSPRQDSYEQYF
CDR3nt: TGTGCCAGCTCACCTCGACAGGACTCCTACGAGCAGTACTTC

j_gene: TRBJ2-1
d_gene: NA
abundance: NA
v_gene: TRBV5-6
CDR3aa: CASGWGANEQFF
CDR3nt: TGTGCCAGTGGGTGGGGGGCAAATGAGCAGTTCTTC

j_gene: TRBJ2-3
d_gene: TRBD2
abundance: NA
v_gene: TRBV11-2
CDR3aa: CASSLGLAGGVDTQYF
CDR3nt: TGTGCCAGCAGCTTAGGACTAGCGGGAGGGGTAGATACGCAGTATTTT

j_gene: TRBJ1-2
d_gene: TRBD1
abundance: NA
v_gene: TRBV5-4
CDR3aa: CASSLQGTYGYTF
CDR3nt: TGTGCCAGCAGCTTACAGGGGACTTATGGCTACACCTTC

j_gene: TRBJ1-2
d_gene: NA
abundance: NA
v_gene: TRBV6-5
CDR3aa: CASSYTRQYYGYTF
CDR3nt: TGTGCCAGCAGTTACACAAGACAGTACTATGGCTACACCTTC

j_gene: TRBJ2-7
d_gene: TRBD2
abundance: NA
v_gene: TRBV27
CDR3aa: CASSPIAGVGEQYF
CDR3nt: TGTGCCAGCAGTCCAATAGCGGGAGTTGGCGAGCAGTACTTC